The 5 T cell receptor beta chains in this list originate from one sample, sequenced in a study of blood T cell repertoires in COVID-19. Repertoires were generated with immunoSEQ multiplex PCR, while TCRdb's copy carries only in-frame clones and drops some. The data show more than 85,000 clones, around 87% seen once. Sequenced sample: peripheral blood. The receptors come from a human donor in a cohort sampled during active COVID-19.

The chain couples TRBV28 to TRBJ1-5, with 9 bases that match TRBD1. The junction had 10 bases not matched to a gene; V was cut back by 4 bases and J by 6 bases. The CDR3 sequence is 16 residues long. Germline CDR1 is MDHEN and CDR2 is SYDVKM. The CDR3 region is CASSSYPGTGTQPQHF. CDR3 bases: TGTGCCAGCAGTTCGTACCCCGGGACAGGGACTCAGCCCCAGCATTTT.

This chain links TRBV4-1 with TRBJ1-1, with a possible D match to TRBD1 (5 bases). V lost 2 bases and J lost 1, with 17 bases in between. Germline V lookup: CDR1 MGHRA, CDR2 YSYEKL. The CDR3 is made up of 17 amino acids. The CDR3 nucleotides are TGCGCCAGCAGCCAACCAAGGGCGGGACGTAAGAACACTGAAGCTTTCTTT. Amino acids: CASSQPRAGRKNTEAFF.

This clone came up once. CDR3 protein: CASSSGTGWYEQYF. In DNA form, the CDR3 reads TGTGCCAGCAGTTCCGGGACAGGGTGGTACGAGCAGTACTTC. This chain joins TRBV11-2 and TRBJ2-7; the match to TRBD1 covers 9 bases. After removal of 6 bases from V and 4 bases from J, the junction contained 7 bases not matched to a gene. The germline gives CDR1 SGHAT, CDR2 FQNNGV. This CDR3 has 14 residues.

V usage is TRBV20-1 and J usage is TRBJ1-2; 9 positions match TRBD1. The CDR3 consists of 14 residues. J was trimmed by 7 bases and V by 3 bases; bases with no gene match: 9. CDR1 and CDR2 from the germline V gene are DFQATT and SNEGSKA (reference sequence). This CDR3 reads CSASSGTGNSGYTF. CDR3 sequence (DNA): TGCAGTGCTAGTTCCGGGACAGGGAATTCTGGCTACACCTTC.

The chain recombines TRBV30 with TRBJ2-7; maybe TRBD2 (5 bases). Trimming took off 3 bases at V and 6 bases at J, with 15 bases between the two ends. This CDR3 is 13 amino acids long. Germline V gene lookup returns CDR1 GTSNPN and CDR2 SVGIG (reference sequence). CDR3 residues: CAWRFSGGVEQYF. CDR3 nucleotides: TGTGCCTGGAGGTTCAGCGGTGGCGTCGAGCAGTACTTC.